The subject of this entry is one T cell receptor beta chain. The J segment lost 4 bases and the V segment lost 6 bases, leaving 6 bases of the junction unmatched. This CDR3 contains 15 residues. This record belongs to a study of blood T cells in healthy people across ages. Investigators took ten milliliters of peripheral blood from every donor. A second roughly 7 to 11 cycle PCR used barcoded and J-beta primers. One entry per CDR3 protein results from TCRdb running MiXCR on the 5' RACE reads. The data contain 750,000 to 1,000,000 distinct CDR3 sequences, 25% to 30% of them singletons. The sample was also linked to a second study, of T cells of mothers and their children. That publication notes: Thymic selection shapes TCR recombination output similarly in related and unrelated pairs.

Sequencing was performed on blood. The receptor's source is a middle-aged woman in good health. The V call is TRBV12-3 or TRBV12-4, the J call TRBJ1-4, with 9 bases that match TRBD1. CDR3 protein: CASSRAGQGNEKLFF. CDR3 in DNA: TGTGCCAGCAGCCGAGCGGGACAGGGTAATGAAAAACTGTTTTTT.